This passage covers 28 T cell receptor beta chains from one sample sequenced in a study of cytomegalovirus exposure and HLA in healthy donors. PCR involved 60 Vbeta and 13 Jbeta primers. Method: immunoSEQ multiplex PCR; TCRdb's copy keeps in-frame clones and lacks some. The sample lists under 300,000 clones, around 81% occurring once. Specimen: PBMCs. The receptors come from a woman aged 60 to 75 in good health and CMV-seropositive.

The V call is TRBV4-1, the J call TRBJ1-2; 8 bases agree with TRBD1. Germline V gives CDR1 MGHRA, CDR2 YSYEKL. The V gene end was trimmed by 0 bases and the J gene end by 3 bases; junction bases not matched to a gene: 6. CDR3 length equals 16 residues. This chain's CDR3 is CASSQEIGTGYYGYTF. The DNA for the CDR3 is TGCGCCAGCAGCCAAGAAATCGGGACAGGCTACTATGGCTACACCTTC.

The V gene is TRBV27, the J gene TRBJ2-2, with TRBD1 matching over 10 bases. With V trimmed by 6 bases and J by 0 bases, 7 bases remained unmatched. This CDR3 has 17 amino acids. Germline CDR1 and CDR2: MNHEY and SMNVEV (reference sequence). The CDR3 reads CASSRLTGGANTGELFF. The DNA for the CDR3 is TGTGCCAGCAGCCGTCTGACAGGGGGCGCGAACACCGGGGAGCTGTTTTTT.

The rearrangement links TRBV10-3 to TRBJ2-2, with 7 bases fitting TRBD1. CDR3 length: 16 residues. CDR1 and CDR2 (germline): ENHRY, SYGVKD. Germline trimming cut 8 bases from V and 2 bases from J; bases unmatched to any gene: 11. The CDR3 nucleotides read TGTGCCATCCGCTCAGACGGGACAGCCAACACCGGGGAGCTGTTTTTT. Protein sequence: CAIRSDGTANTGELFF.

The rearrangement links TRBV28 to TRBJ2-3, with D possibly matching TRBD2 (5 bases). CDR1 and CDR2 (germline): MDHEN, SYDVKM. The V end lost 2 bases, the J end lost 9 bases, and 21 bases lay between the germline ends. CDR3 length: 16 residues. This CDR3 reads CASSLVGEISRYTQYF. The CDR3 region has the DNA TGTGCCAGCAGTTTAGTGGGAGAGATTTCCCGCTACACGCAGTATTTT.

The chain has TRBV5-4 and TRBJ2-3; 13 bases are a match to TRBD2. V was clipped by 0 bases and J by 2 bases; unmatched bases: 6. Per germline, CDR1 SGHNT and CDR2 YYREEE (reference sequence). The CDR3 is 18 amino acids. This CDR3 reads CASSLALLAGGHTDTQYF. The CDR3 DNA sequence: TGTGCCAGCAGCTTGGCCTTACTAGCGGGAGGGCACACAGATACGCAGTATTTT.

The J gene is TRBJ2-5, the V gene TRBV5-1; D is perhaps TRBD2 (6 bases). In germline, CDR1 is SGHRS, CDR2 YFSETQ. V lost 3 bases to trimming and J lost 4 bases, with 10 bases between them. The CDR3 contains 13 residues. CDR3 loop: CASSSDYRETQYF. CDR3 sequence (DNA): TGCGCCAGCAGCTCGGACTACCGAGAGACCCAGTACTTC.

The gene calls are TRBV29-1 and TRBJ2-7, with 9 bases identical to TRBD2. V trimming: 4 bases; J trimming: 0 bases; junction bases outside the gene matches: 13. Germline lookup yields CDR1 SQVTM and CDR2 ANQGSEA. The CDR3 has 17 amino acids. As DNA, the CDR3 is TGCAGCGTTGGACAGACACAAGCGGGAGGAACCTCCTACGAGCAGTACTTC. It specifies CSVGQTQAGGTSYEQYF.

J is TRBJ2-7 and V is TRBV6-5; 12 nucleotides match TRBD1. The CDR3 has 14 residues. CDR1 and CDR2 from the germline V gene are MNHEY and SVGAGI. J gave up 5 bases and V 5 bases, and 4 bases lay outside the gene matches. CDR3 sequence: CASSPRDRGHEQYF. The CDR3 region has the DNA TGTGCCAGCAGTCCCCGGGACAGGGGGCACGAGCAGTACTTC.

This clone was observed a handful of times. The V call is TRBV5-4, the J call TRBJ2-7; no clear D. The CDR3 consists of 12 residues. Trimming stripped 0 bases from V and 4 bases from J, with 5 bases between. Germline values: CDR1 SGHNT, CDR2 YYREEE (reference sequence). CDR3: CASSLVNYEQYF. CDR3 bases: TGTGCCAGCAGCTTGGTTAATTACGAGCAGTACTTC.

V is TRBV7-9 and J is TRBJ2-7; D is perhaps TRBD2 (6 bases). Germline loops: CDR1 SEHNR, CDR2 FQNEAQ (reference sequence). Trimming shortened V by 1 base and J by 7 bases, and 11 bases separated the two germline ends. CDR3 length: 13 amino acids. The CDR3 DNA is TGTGCCAGCAGCTTAGGGCGGGAACTGGAGCAGTACTTC. Encoded protein: CASSLGRELEQYF. The full variable domain, completed using reference TRBV7-9 and TRBJ2-7, is DTGVSQNPRHKITKRGQNVTFRCDPISEHNRLYWYRQTLGQGPEFLTYFQNEAQLEKSRLLSDRFSAERPKGSFSTLEIQRTEQGDSAMYLCASSLGRELEQYFGPGTRLTVT.

This clone was observed a handful of times. The chain is built from TRBV15 and TRBJ2-5; the D gene is possibly TRBD1 (6 bases). The length of the CDR3 is 12 residues. Trimming pared 8 bases from V and 3 bases from J, leaving 10 bases between. The germline gives CDR1 LNHNV, CDR2 YYDKDF (reference sequence). This CDR3 reads CATGAGEETQYF. The CDR3 DNA reads as TGTGCCACCGGGGCAGGGGAAGAGACCCAGTACTTC. Filled out from reference TRBV15 and TRBJ2-5, the complete variable domain reads DAMVIQNPRYQVTQFGKPVTLSCSQTLNHNVMYWYQQKSSQAPKLLFHYYDKDFNNEADTPDNFQSRRPNTSFCFLDIRSPGLGDTAMYLCATGAGEETQYFGPGTRLLVL.

CDR3 sequence reads: CASSLGTGANQPQHF. CDR3 DNA: TGTGCCAGCAGCTTGGGGACAGGGGCGAATCAGCCCCAGCATTTT. The gene calls are TRBV5-4 and TRBJ1-5, with 9 bases identical to TRBD1. The CDR3 length is 15 residues. Germline CDR1 SGHNT, CDR2 YYREEE (reference sequence). Losses at the gene ends were 0 bases for V and 4 bases for J; bases not matched to a gene: 2.

On this clone itself: A read error may account for a junction end that differs from germline. The chain employs TRBV7-9 and TRBJ1-2; D unresolved. CDR3 length equals 13 residues. Germline lookup yields CDR1 SEHNR and CDR2 FQNEAQ (reference sequence). The CDR3 DNA reads TGTTCCAGCAGGTCGTCGATACTCTATGGCTACACCTTC. This sequence encodes CSSRSSILYGYTF.

The chain recombines TRBV6-5 with TRBJ1-1, with TRBD1 matching over 7 bases. Germline trimming cut 2 bases from V and 7 bases from J; bases unmatched to any gene: 4. CDR1 is MNHEY and CDR2 is SVGAGI in the germline V gene. This CDR3 spans 13 amino acids. CDR3: CASSYHGTDEAFF. DNA for the CDR3: TGTGCCAGCAGTTACCACGGGACAGATGAAGCTTTCTTT.

The rearrangement links TRBV5-1 to TRBJ1-4, with a weak D call TRBD1 (5 bases). CDR3 length: 16 amino acids. With 0 bases removed from V and 2 bases from J, the gap between germline ends came to 11 bases. Germline CDR1 and CDR2: SGHRS and YFSETQ. The CDR3: CASSLGQPSTNEKLFF. CDR3 DNA: TGCGCCAGCAGCTTGGGACAGCCGAGTACTAATGAAAAACTGTTTTTT.

This chain uses TRBV5-1 with TRBJ2-5; D is perhaps TRBD1 (5 bases). Germline CDR1 reads SGHRS; CDR2 reads YFSETQ. The CDR3 is 13 residues long. Trimming took off 4 bases at V and 2 bases at J, with 9 bases between the two ends. DNA for the CDR3: TGCGCCAGCAGCCGTAGACAGCAAGAGACCCAGTACTTC. Protein product: CASSRRQQETQYF.

V usage is TRBV11-2 and J usage is TRBJ2-1; 12 nucleotides line up with TRBD1. With V trimmed by 2 bases and J by 10 bases, 12 bases remained unmatched. Germline-derived CDR1 and CDR2 are SGHAT and FQNNGV. This CDR3 contains 17 residues. The chain's CDR3 is CASSLPGTGGGEEEQFF. CDR3 coding DNA: TGTGCCAGCAGCTTACCCGGGACAGGGGGCGGTGAGGAGGAGCAGTTCTTC.

This chain links TRBV7-9 with TRBJ1-2; D is undetermined. Germline loops: CDR1 SEHNR, CDR2 FQNEAQ (reference sequence). The length of the CDR3 is 14 residues. V shed 5 bases and J shed 0 bases, with 10 bases lying between them. This chain's CDR3 is CASSPDSANYGYTF. As DNA, the CDR3 is TGTGCCAGCAGCCCGGACTCCGCTAACTATGGCTACACCTTC.

The genes are TRBV6-1 and TRBJ1-1; tentative D call: TRBD1 (5 bases). CDR3 length: 15 residues. V lost 5 bases to trimming and J lost 5 bases, with 18 bases between them. Germline assignment: CDR1 MNHNS and CDR2 SASEGT. The CDR3 spells CASSHLWGGETEAFF. CDR3 nucleotides: TGTGCCAGCAGTCATCTATGGGGCGGGGAGACTGAAGCTTTCTTT.

The rearrangement links TRBV6-5 to TRBJ2-2; D unclear. Germline V CDR1 and CDR2: MNHEY, SVGAGI. This CDR3 spans 13 amino acids. Trimming shortened V by 2 bases and J by 4 bases, and 5 bases separated the two germline ends. In nucleotides, the CDR3 is TGTGCCAGCAGTTACGCGAGCACCGGGGAGCTGTTTTTT. Its translation: CASSYASTGELFF.

The chain has TRBV5-4 and TRBJ2-5; 12 bases map to TRBD2. The J call is doubtful: the DNA matches TRBJ2-7 better. The CDR3 runs to 17 residues. The germline gives CDR1 SGHNT, CDR2 YYREEE (reference sequence). This CDR3 reads CASSFATSGSLPYEQYF. The CDR3 bases are TGTGCCAGCAGCTTTGCGACTAGCGGGAGTCTCCCCTACGAGCAGTACTTC.

This chain joins TRBV10-3 and TRBJ1-4; D unresolved. V was cut by 10 bases and J by 6 bases, with 6 bases left in between. CDR3 length: 10 residues. Germline CDR1 reads ENHRY; CDR2 reads SYGVKD. The CDR3 spells CASGDEKLFF. The CDR3 DNA is TGTGCCAGCGGGGATGAAAAACTGTTTTTT.

This CDR3 is CATQRGTSGRSGGYEQYF. DNA of the CDR3: TGCGCCACCCAACGAGGGACTAGCGGGAGATCTGGGGGTTACGAGCAGTACTTC. This chain connects TRBV5-1 to TRBJ2-7, with 14 nucleotides matching TRBD2. Germline V CDR1 and CDR2: SGHRS, YFSETQ. CDR3 length equals 18 residues. After removal of 9 bases from V and 4 bases from J, the junction contained 18 bases not matched to a gene.

This clone was seen just once. This chain connects TRBV5-4 to TRBJ1-1; 7 nucleotides align to TRBD1. Looked up from germline, CDR1 is SGHNT and CDR2 is YYREEE (reference sequence). The CDR3 sequence is 14 residues long. V was clipped by 5 bases and J by 0 bases; unmatched bases: 4. The CDR3 DNA is TGTGCCAGCAGACCGGGACAGCTGAACACTGAAGCTTTCTTT. Translation: CASRPGQLNTEAFF.

The gene calls are TRBV15 and TRBJ2-5; TRBD2 matches at 10 bases. The CDR3 has 16 residues. Unmatched junction bases numbered 7, after V lost 1 base and J lost 5 bases. CDR1 is LNHNV, CDR2 YYDKDF, per germline (reference sequence). CDR3 amino acids: CATSRGQRGGMETQYF. In DNA, the CDR3 is TGTGCCACCAGCAGAGGACAGCGGGGGGGGATGGAGACCCAGTACTTC.

V usage is TRBV19 and J usage is TRBJ2-7; 10 nucleotides line up with TRBD1. J lost 2 bases, V lost 1 base, and 2 bases had no gene match. The V gene's germline CDR1 is LNHDA and CDR2 SQIVND (reference sequence). The CDR3 loop spans 15 amino acids. The CDR3 DNA sequence: TGTGCCAGTAGTATAGTTGGGACAGGGGCCTACGAGCAGTACTTC. This sequence encodes CASSIVGTGAYEQYF.

This rearrangement joins TRBV30 to TRBJ2-2; a possible D gene is TRBD2 (6 bases). Germline V gene data show CDR1 as GTSNPN and CDR2 as SVGIG (reference sequence). V gave up 2 bases and J gave up 3 bases, with 13 bases separating them. The CDR3 contains 15 residues. The CDR3 loop reads CAWSNPGVYTGELFF. The CDR3 coding sequence is TGTGCCTGGAGTAATCCGGGAGTATACACCGGGGAGCTGTTTTTT.

The chain links TRBV15 to TRBJ2-7; the match to TRBD2 covers 9 bases. The germline V gene has CDR1 LNHNV and CDR2 YYDKDF (reference sequence). The junction had 6 bases not matched to a gene; V was cut back by 6 bases and J by 6 bases. The length of the CDR3 is 13 residues. This chain's CDR3 is CATRTSGIVEQYF. CDR3 bases: TGTGCCACCAGGACTAGCGGCATAGTCGAGCAGTACTTC.